This record concerns one TCR beta chain sequence. As yet, its antigen is unknown. The donor group consisted entirely of healthy Caucasians. The CDR3 loop spans 13 amino acids. Germline assignment: CDR1 DFQATT and CDR2 SNEGSKA (reference sequence). Between the trimmed V and J ends, which lost 5 bases and 2 bases, there was a span of 13 bases. This entry is derived from a study of identical twins. Regarding the study as a whole: It was out-of-frame TCR alpha sharing in monozygotic twins that models underestimated. The authors noted that invariant MAIT and iNKT cells could partly confound zero-insertion analyses. Insertion counts were lower in abundant cord blood beta clonotypes, a trend that memory repertoires did not show.

TCRdb fed the 5' RACE reads into MiXCR, producing one record per CDR3 protein. Among over 250,000 distinct CDR3 sequences listed, roughly 10% were seen once. The data also belong to a second study, concerning yellow fever vaccine responses in identical twins.

The rearrangement joins TRBV20-1 to TRBJ2-7; a possible D gene is TRBD2 (5 bases). Sequenced material: CD8+ T cells sorted from blood. This receptor was identified in a woman under 30 in good health. The CDR3 sequence: CSASRGLTYEQYF. CDR3 nucleotides: TGCAGTGCTTCCCGGGGTTTGACCTACGAGCAGTACTTC.